This T cell receptor beta chain comes out of a study of cytomegalovirus exposure and HLA in healthy donors. PCR was performed using 60 Vbeta and 13 Jbeta primers. Sequencing used immunoSEQ multiplex PCR; TCRdb keeps in-frame clones, though not all of them. The data show about 97,000 clones, 63% seen once. Comments on this clone: Its antigen is undetermined.

CDR1 KGHSY and CDR2 FQNENV come from the germline V gene. The CDR3 covers 14 residues. V lost 0 bases and J lost 5, with 10 bases in between. Study-wide findings and caveats: Trimming of TCR beta V- and J-genes showed a link, identified in a later analysis, to a missense DCLRE1C variant.

The V gene is TRBV16, the J gene TRBJ2-5; the D gene is possibly TRBD2 (5 bases). The TCR was taken from a human donor in good health. The sequenced sample was PBMCs. Written as DNA, the CDR3 is TGTGCCAGCAGCCAATCGTACGGGATGGAGACCCAGTACTTC. Residues: CASSQSYGMETQYF.